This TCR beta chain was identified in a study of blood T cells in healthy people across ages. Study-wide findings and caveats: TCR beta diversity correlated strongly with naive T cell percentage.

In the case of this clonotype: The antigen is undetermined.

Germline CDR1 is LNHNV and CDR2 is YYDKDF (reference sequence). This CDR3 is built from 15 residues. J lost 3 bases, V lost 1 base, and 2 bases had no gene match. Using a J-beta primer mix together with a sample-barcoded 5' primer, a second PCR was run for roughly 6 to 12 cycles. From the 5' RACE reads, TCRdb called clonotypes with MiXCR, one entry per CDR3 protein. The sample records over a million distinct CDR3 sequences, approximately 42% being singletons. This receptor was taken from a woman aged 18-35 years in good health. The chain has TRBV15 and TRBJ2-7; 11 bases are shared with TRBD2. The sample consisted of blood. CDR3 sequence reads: CATSRGTSGLYEQYF. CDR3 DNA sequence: TGTGCCACCAGCAGAGGGACTAGCGGGCTCTACGAGCAGTACTTC.